A single sample gave rise to the 3 T cell receptor beta chains below, sequenced in a study of human T cells and chemical hapten exposure. Time point: patch test 1, 2 weeks after DPC sensitization. Treatment of the sample: therapeutic diphenylcyclopropenone sensitization with weekly scalp DPC. TCRdb re-called the RACE reads through MiXCR, storing one row per CDR3 protein. The table lists under 450,000 distinct CDR3 sequences, 4% to 5.5% of them singletons. Specimen: whole blood, collected in connection with sensitization to the hapten diphenylcyclopropenone (DPC). The origin of the receptors is a woman in her 50s with alopecia areata. Some clones in this sample may be carry-over from other donors' samples.

This clonotype was observed many times. The chain uses TRBV7-2 and TRBJ1-6; D not certain. Germline V lookup: CDR1 SGHTA, CDR2 FQGNSA. The germline V and J ends were trimmed by 4 bases and 7 bases, with 11 bases remaining between them. CDR3 length equals 14 residues. The CDR3 sequence: CASSSRSWNSPLHF. CDR3 DNA: TGTGCCAGCAGCTCGCGGTCCTGGAATTCACCCCTCCACTTT.

This clonotype came up a few times. The chain combines TRBV7-2 with TRBJ2-3; 7 bases are shared with TRBD2. The CDR3 has 15 residues. Germline CDR1 SGHTA, CDR2 FQGNSA. J gave up 4 bases and V 5 bases, and 9 bases lay outside the gene matches. CDR3 sequence (DNA): TGTGCCAGCAGCCCAGCGGGGCCCAAGGCAGATACGCAGTATTTT. It codes for CASSPAGPKADTQYF. The full variable domain, in which reference TRBV7-2 and TRBJ2-3 provide the parts outside the CDR3, is GAGVSQSPSNKVTEKGKDVELRCDPISGHTALYWYRQSLGQGLEFLIYFQGNSAPDKSGLPSDRFSAERTGGSVSTLTIQRTQQEDSAVYLCASSPAGPKADTQYFGPGTRLTVL.

This clonotype was observed a few times. V and J are TRBV7-2 and TRBJ2-1; a weak D match, TRBD2 (6 bases). Germline V gives CDR1 SGHTA, CDR2 FQGNSA. The V and J ends lost 1 base and 7 bases respectively, with 14 bases between them. CDR3 size: 15 residues. The CDR3 region has the DNA TGTGCCAGCAGCTTAGAGGCGGGGTCTGGGAATGAGCAGTTCTTC. Protein product: CASSLEAGSGNEQFF.